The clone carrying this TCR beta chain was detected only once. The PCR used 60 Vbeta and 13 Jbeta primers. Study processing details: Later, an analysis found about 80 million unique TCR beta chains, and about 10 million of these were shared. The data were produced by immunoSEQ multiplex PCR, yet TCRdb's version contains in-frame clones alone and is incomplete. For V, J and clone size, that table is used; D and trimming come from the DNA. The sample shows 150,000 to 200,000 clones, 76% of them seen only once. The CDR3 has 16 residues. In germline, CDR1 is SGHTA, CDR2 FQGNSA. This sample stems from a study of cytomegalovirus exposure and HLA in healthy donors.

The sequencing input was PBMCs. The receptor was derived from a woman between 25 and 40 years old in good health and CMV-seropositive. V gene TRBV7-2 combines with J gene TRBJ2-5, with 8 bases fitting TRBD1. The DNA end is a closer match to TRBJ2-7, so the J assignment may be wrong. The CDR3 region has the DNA TGTGCCAGCAGCTCTCCCCGGGACAGGAAAACCTACGAGCAGTACTTC. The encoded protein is CASSSPRDRKTYEQYF.